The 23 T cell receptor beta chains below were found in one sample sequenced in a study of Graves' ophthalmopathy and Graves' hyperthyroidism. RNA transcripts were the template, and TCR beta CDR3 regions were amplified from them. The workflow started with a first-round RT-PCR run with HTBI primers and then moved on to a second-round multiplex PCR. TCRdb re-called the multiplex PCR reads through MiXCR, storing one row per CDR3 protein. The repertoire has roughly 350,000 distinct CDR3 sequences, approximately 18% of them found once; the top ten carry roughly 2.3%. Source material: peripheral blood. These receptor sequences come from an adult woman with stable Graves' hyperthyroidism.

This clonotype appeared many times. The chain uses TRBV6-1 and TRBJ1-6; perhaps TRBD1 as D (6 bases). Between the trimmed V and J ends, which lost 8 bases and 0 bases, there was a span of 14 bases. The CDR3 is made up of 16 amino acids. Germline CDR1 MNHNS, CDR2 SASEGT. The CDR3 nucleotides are TGTGCCAGCGGCCCCCGGGACAACTCCTATAATTCACCCCTCCACTTT. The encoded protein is CASGPRDNSYNSPLHF.

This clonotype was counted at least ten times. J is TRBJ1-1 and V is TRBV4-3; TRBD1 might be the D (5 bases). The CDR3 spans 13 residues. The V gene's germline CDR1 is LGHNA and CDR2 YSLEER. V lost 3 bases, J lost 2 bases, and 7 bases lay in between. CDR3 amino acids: CASSQGPNTEAFF. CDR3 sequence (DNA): TGCGCCAGCAGCCAGGGACCAAACACTGAAGCTTTCTTT.

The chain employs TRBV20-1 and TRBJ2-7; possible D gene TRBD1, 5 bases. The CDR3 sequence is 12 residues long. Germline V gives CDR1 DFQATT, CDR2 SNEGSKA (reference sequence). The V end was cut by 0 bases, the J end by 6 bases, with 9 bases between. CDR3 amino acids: CSARDDSFEQYF. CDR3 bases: TGCAGTGCTAGAGACGACAGTTTCGAGCAGTACTTC.

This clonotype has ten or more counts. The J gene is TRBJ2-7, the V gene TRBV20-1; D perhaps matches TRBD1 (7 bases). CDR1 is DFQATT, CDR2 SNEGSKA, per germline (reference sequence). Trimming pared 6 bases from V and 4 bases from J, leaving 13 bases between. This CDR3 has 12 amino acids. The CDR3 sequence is CSAQGGTYEQYF. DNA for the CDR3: TGCAGTGCCCAGGGGGGCACGTACGAGCAGTACTTC.

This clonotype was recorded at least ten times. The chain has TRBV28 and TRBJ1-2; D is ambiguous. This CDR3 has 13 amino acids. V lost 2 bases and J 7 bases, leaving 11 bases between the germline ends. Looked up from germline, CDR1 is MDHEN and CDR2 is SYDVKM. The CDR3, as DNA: TGTGCCAGCAGTTTAGCACGGTTGGGTGGCTACACCTTC. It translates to CASSLARLGGYTF.

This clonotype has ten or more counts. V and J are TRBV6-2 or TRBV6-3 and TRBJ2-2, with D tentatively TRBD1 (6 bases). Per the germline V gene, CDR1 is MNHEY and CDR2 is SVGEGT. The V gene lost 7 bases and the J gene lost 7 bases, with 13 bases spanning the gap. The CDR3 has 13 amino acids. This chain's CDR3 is CASTPQGYGELFF. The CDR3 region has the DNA TGTGCCAGCACCCCACAGGGCTACGGGGAGCTGTTTTTT.

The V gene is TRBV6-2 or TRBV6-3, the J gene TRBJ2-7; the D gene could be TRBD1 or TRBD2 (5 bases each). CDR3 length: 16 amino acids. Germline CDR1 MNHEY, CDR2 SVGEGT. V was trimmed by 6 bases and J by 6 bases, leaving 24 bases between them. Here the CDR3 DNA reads TGTGCCAGCAGCAAATGGTCGGGACGGGCTCGTCGCGAGCAGTACTTC. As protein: CASSKWSGRARREQYF.

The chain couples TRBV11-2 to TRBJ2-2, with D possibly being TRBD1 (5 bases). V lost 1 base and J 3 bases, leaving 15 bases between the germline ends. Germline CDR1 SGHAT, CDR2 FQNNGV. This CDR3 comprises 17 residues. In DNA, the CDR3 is TGTGCCAGCAGCTTAGGGGTTGACAGCGAGTACACCGGGGAGCTGTTTTTT. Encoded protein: CASSLGVDSEYTGELFF.

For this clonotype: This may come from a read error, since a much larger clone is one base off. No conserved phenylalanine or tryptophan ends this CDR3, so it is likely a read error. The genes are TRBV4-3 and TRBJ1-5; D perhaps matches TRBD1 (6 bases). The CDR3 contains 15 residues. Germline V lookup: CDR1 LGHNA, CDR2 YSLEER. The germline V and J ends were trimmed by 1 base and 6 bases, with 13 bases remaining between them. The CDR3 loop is CASSQVRGLGQPQHV. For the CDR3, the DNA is TGCGCCAGCAGCCAAGTCAGGGGCCTCGGTCAGCCCCAGCATGTT.

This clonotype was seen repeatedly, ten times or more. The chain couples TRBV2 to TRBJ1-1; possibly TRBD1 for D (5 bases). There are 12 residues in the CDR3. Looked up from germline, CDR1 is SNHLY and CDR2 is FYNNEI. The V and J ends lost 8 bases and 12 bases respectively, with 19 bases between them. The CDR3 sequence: CASPLEQGLTFF. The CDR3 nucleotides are TGTGCCAGCCCCCTTGAGCAGGGTTTGACTTTCTTT.

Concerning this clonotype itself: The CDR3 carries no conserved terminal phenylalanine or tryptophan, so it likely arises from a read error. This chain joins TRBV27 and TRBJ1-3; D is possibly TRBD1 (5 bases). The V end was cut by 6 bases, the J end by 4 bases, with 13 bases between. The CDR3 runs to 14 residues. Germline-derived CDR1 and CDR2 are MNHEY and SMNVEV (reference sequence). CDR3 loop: CASSLRAVGNTIYL. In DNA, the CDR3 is TGTGCCAGCAGCCTCAGGGCTGTCGGAAACACCATATATTTG.

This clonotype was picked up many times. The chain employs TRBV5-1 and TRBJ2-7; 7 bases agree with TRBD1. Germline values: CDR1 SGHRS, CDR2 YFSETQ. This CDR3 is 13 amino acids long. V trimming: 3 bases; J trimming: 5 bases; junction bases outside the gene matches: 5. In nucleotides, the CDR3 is TGCGCCAGCAGCTCCGACAGGGTGAACGAGCAGTACTTC. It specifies CASSSDRVNEQYF.

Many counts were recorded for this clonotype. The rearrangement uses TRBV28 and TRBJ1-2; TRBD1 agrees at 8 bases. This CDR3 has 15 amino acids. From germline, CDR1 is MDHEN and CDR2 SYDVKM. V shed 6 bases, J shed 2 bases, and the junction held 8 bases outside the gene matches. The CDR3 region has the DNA TGTGCCAGCAGGACACAGACAGGGGAGAACTATGGCTACACCTTC. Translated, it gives CASRTQTGENYGYTF.

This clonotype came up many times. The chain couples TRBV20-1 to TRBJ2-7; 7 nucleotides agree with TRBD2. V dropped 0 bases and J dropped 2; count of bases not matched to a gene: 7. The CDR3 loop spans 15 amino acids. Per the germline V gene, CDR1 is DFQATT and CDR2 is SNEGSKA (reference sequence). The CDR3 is CSARDSDGRPYEQYF. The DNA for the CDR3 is TGCAGTGCTAGAGATTCTGACGGGAGGCCCTACGAGCAGTACTTC.

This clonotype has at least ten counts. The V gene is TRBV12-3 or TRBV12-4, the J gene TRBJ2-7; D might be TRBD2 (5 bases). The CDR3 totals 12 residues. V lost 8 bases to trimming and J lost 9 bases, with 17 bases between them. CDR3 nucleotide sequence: TGTGCCAGCTCCACAGTTGGGGAGCGGCAGTACTTC. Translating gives CASSTVGERQYF.

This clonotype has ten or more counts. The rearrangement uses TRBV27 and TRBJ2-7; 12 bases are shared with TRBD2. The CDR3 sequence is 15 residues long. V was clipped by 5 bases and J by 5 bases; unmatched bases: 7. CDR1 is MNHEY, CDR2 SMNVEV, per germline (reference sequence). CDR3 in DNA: TGTGCCAGCAGTCTATGGACTAGCGGGATTAACGAGCAGTACTTC. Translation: CASSLWTSGINEQYF.

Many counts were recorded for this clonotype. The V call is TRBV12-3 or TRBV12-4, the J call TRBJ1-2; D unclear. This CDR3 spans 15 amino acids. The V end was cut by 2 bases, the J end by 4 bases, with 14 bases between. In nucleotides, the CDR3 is TGTGCCAGCAGTTTATTGCCAGAACTTAGCTATGGCTACACCTTC. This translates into CASSLLPELSYGYTF.

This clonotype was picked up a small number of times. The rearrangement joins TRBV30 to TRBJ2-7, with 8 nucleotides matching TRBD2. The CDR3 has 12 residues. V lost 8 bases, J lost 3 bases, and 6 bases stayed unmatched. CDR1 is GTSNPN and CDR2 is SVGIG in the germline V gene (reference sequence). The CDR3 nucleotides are TGTGCCAGTAAGCGGGGGAACTACGAGCAGTACTTC. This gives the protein CASKRGNYEQYF. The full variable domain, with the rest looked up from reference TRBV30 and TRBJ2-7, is SQTIHQWPATLVQPVGSPLSLECTVEGTSNPNLYWYRQAAGRGLQLLFYSVGIGQISSEVPQNLSASRPQDRQFILSSKKLLLSDSGFYLCASKRGNYEQYFGPGTRLTVT.

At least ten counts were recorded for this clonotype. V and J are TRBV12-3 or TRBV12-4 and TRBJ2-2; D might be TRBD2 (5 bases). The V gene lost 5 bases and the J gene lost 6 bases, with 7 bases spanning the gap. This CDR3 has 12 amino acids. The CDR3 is CASSNSAGELFF. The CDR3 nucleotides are TGTGCCAGCAGTAATAGCGCCGGGGAGCTGTTTTTT.

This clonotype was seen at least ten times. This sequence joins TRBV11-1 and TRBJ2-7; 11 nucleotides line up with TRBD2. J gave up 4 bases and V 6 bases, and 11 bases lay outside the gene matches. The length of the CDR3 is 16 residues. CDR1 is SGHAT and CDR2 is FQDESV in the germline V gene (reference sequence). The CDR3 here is CASSPTSGETFYEQYF. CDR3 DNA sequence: TGTGCCAGCAGTCCGACTAGCGGGGAGACCTTTTACGAGCAGTACTTC. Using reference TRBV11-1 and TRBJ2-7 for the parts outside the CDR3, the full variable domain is EAEVAQSPRYKITEKSQAVAFWCDPISGHATLYWYRQILGQGPELLVQFQDESVVDDSQLPKDRFSAERLKGVDSTLKIQPAELGDSAMYLCASSPTSGETFYEQYFGPGTRLTVT.

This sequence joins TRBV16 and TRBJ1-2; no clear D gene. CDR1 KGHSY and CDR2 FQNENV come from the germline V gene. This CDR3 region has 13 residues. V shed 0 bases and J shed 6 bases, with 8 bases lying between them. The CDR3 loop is CASSQSMRDGYTF. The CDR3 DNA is TGTGCCAGCAGCCAATCGATGCGAGATGGCTACACCTTC.

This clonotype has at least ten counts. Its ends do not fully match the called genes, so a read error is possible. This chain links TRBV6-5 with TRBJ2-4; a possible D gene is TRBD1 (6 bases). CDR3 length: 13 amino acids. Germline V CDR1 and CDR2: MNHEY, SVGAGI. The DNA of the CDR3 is TGTGCCAGCAAAGCGGCAGGCCGGGACATTAAGTACTTC. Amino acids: CASKAAGRDIKYF.

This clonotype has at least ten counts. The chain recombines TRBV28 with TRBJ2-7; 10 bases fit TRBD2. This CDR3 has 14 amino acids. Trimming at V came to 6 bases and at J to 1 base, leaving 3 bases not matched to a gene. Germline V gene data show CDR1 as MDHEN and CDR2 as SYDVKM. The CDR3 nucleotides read TGTGCCAGCAGGGCTAGCGGGAGTTCCTACGAGCAGTACTTC. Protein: CASRASGSSYEQYF.